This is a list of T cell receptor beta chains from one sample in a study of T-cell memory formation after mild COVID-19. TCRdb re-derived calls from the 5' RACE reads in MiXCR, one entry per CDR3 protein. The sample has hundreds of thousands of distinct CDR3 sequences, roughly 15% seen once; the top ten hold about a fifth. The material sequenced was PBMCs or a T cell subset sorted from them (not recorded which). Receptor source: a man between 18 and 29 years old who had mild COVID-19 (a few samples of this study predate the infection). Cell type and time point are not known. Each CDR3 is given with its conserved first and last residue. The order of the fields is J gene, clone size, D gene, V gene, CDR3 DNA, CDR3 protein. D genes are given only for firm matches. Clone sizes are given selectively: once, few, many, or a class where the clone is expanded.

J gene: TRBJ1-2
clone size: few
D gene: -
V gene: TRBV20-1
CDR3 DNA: TGCAGTGCTAGAGGTGCCCCCGGGCAGGCTACTAACTATGGCTACACCTTC
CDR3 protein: CSARGAPGQATNYGYTF

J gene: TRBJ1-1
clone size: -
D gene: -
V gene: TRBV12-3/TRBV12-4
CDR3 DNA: TGTGCCAGCAGCAAGGATGAGAACACTGAAGCTTTCTTT
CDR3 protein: CASSKDENTEAFF

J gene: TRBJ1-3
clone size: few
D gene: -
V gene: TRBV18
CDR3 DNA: TGTGCCAGCTCACCAGCGAGTCAGGGGACTGGAAACACCATATATTTT
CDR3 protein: CASSPASQGTGNTIYF

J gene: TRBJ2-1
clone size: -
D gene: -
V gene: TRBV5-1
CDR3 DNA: TGCGCCAGCAGCTTGGGACTAGTTGAGAGGGATCAGCAGTTCTTC
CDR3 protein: CASSLGLVERDQQFF

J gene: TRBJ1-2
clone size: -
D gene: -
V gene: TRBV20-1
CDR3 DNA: TGCAGTGCTCACCGTTCTGGCTACACCTTC
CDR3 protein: CSAHRSGYTF

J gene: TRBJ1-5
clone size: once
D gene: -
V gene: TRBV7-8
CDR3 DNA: TGTGCCAGCAGTACCCAGGTAGCAAATCAGCCCCAGCATTTT
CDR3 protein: CASSTQVANQPQHF

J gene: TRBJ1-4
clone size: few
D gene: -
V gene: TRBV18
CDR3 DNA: TGTGCCAGCTCACCGGCGGAGGCGCTCGCTGAAAAACTGTTTTTT
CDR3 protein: CASSPAEALAEKLFF

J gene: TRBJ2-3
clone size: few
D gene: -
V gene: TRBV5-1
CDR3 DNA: TGCGCCAGCACGTTAGAGCGGACAGATACGCAGTATTTT
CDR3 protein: CASTLERTDTQYF

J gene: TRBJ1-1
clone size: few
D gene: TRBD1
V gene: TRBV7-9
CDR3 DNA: TGTGCCAGCAGCTTAAGGGACAGGAACACTGAAGCTTTCTTT
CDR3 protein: CASSLRDRNTEAFF

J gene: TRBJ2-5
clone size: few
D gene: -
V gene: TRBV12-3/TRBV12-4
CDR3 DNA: TGTGCCAGCAGACAAGGGGTTCAAGAGACCCAGTACTTC
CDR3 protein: CASRQGVQETQYF

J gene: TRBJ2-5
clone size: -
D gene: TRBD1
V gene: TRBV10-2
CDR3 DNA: TGCGCCAGCGGAGCGGACAGGGGGATTCCCCAGTACTTC
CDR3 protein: CASGADRGIPQYF

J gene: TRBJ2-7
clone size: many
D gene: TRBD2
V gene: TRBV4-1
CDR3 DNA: TGCGCCAGCAGCCAAGATGTAGCGGGATACTCCTACGAGCAGTACTTC
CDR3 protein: CASSQDVAGYSYEQYF

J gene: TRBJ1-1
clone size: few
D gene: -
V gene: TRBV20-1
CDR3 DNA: TGCAGTGCTAGATACCTCGCACGGGACGCGAACACTGAAGCTTTCTTT
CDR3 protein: CSARYLARDANTEAFF

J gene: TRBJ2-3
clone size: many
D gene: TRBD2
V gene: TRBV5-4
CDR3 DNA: TGTGCCAGCAGCAGACGGACTAGCGGGGAGGATACGCAGTATTTT
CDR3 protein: CASSRRTSGEDTQYF

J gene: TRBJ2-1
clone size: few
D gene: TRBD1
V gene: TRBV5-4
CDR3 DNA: TGTGCCAGCAGGACCGACAGGGGCTCCTACAATGAGCAGTTCTTC
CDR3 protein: CASRTDRGSYNEQFF

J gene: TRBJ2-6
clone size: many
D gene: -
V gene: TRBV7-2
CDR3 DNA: TGTGGGGCGAGATTCGCTGGGGCCAACGTCCTGACTTTC
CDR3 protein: CGARFAGANVLTF

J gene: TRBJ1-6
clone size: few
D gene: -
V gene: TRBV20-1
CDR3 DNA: TGCAGTGCTCCAGGCTTGGCTGGGTTGCATTCACCCCTCCACTTT
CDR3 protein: CSAPGLAGLHSPLHF

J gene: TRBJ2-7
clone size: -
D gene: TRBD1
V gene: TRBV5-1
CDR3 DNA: TGCGCCAGCAGCGGCCTCCCGGGACAGAATTACGAGCAGTACTTC
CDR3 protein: CASSGLPGQNYEQYF

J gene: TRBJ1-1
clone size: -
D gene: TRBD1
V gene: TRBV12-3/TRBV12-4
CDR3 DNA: TGTGCCAGCAGTTTCCAGGTGGGTGGCAGGGGGGTCGGGAACACTGAAGCTTTCTTT
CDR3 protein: CASSFQVGGRGVGNTEAFF

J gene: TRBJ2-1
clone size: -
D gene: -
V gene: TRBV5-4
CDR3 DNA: TGTGCCAGCAGCCGACCGGGGCAGACCCCTAACAATGAGCAGTTCTTC
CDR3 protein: CASSRPGQTPNNEQFF

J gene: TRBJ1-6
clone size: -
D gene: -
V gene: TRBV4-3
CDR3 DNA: TGCGCCAGCAGCCTAGTCAAGGGTTCACCCCTCCACTTT
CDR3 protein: CASSLVKGSPLHF

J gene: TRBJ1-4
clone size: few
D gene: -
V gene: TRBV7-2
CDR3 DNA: TGTGCCAGCAGCTTAGATCGAACCCAAAAACTGTTTTTT
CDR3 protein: CASSLDRTQKLFF

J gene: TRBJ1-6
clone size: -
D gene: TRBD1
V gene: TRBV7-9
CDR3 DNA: TGTGCCAGCAGCCCTACCGGGACAGGGGTCTCACCCCTCCACTTT
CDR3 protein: CASSPTGTGVSPLHF

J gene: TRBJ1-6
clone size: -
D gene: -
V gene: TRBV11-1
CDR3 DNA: TGTGCCAGCAGCTTAGTCCCAGGGGCGGAATCACCCCTCCACTTT
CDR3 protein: CASSLVPGAESPLHF

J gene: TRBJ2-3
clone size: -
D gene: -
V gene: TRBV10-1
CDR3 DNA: TGCGCCAGCAGCGCAACAGGGTCAGATACGCAGTATTTT
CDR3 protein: CASSATGSDTQYF

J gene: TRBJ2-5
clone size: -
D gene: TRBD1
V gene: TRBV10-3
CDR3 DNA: TGTGCCATACGGGACAGGGAGTTCGGGACCCAGTACTTC
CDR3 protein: CAIRDREFGTQYF

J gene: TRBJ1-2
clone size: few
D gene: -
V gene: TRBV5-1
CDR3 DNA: TGCGCCAGCAGCTTGGTAGGGACGGACACTTATGGCTACACCTTC
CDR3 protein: CASSLVGTDTYGYTF

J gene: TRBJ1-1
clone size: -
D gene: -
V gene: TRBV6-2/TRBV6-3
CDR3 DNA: TGTGCCAGCAGTCCCATCCCCCCGGGCGGGTTAAATATGAACACTGAAGCTTTCTTT
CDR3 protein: CASSPIPPGGLNMNTEAFF

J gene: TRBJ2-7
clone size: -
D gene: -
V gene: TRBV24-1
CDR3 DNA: TGTGCCACCAGTGATTTGCTCGGTTACGAGCAGTACTTC
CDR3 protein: CATSDLLGYEQYF

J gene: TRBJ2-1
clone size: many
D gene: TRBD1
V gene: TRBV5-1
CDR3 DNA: TGCGCCAGCAGCCCGGTAACAGGGGCGACGTACAATGAGCAGTTCTTC
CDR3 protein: CASSPVTGATYNEQFF

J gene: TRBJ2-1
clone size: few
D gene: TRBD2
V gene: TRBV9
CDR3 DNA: TGTGCCAGCAGCGTAGTTGCGGGGGGGCCCGGTGAGCAGTTCTTC
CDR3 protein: CASSVVAGGPGEQFF

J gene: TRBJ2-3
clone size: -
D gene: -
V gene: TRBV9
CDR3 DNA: TGTGCCAGCAGCCCCGTCCTCTTCACAGATACGCAGTATTTT
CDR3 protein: CASSPVLFTDTQYF

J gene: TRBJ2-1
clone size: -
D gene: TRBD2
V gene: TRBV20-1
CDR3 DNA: TGCAGTGCTAGAGTCGCGGGGGGAGCCTACAATGAGCAGTTCTTC
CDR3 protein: CSARVAGGAYNEQFF

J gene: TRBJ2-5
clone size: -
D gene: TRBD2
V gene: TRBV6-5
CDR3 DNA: TGTGCCAGCAGTTACGGGCTAGCGGGGACCCAGTACTTC
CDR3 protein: CASSYGLAGTQYF

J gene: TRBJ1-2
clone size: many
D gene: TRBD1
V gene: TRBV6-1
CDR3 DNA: TGTGCCAGCAGTGTCTTACAGGGGGCCCATGGCTACACCTTC
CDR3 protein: CASSVLQGAHGYTF

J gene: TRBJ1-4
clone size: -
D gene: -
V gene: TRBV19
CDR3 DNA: TGTGCCAGTACCCCTCTGGGCAGGGAGCACCTGTTTTTT
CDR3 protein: CASTPLGREHLFF

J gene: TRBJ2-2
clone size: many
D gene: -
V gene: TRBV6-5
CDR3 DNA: TGTGCCAGCAGTTACTCCCAGGGTCTGAACACCGGGGAGCTGTTTTTT
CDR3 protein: CASSYSQGLNTGELFF

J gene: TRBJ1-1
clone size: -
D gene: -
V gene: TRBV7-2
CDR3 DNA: TGTGCCAGCAGCTTAGCTTTCGAGGGGGGGACTGAAGCTTTCTTT
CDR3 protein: CASSLAFEGGTEAFF

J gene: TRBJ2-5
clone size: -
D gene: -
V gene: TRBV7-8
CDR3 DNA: TGTGCCAGCACCCAGCGGCGGGGAAAGACCCAGTACTTC
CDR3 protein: CASTQRRGKTQYF

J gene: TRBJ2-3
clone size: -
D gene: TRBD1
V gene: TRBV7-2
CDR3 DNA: TGTGCCAGCAGCTTCGGACAGGGAGGCGCAGATACGCAGTATTTT
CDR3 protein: CASSFGQGGADTQYF

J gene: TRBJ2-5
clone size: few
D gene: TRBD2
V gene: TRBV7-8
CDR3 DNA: TGTGCCAGCAGCTCCGAACCCCAAATTAGCGGGGGAGACTTCCGGGAGACCCAGTACTTC
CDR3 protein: CASSSEPQISGGDFRETQYF

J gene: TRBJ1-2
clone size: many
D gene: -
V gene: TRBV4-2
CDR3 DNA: TGTGCCAGCAGCCAAGAGGCGGGGGTAACGGGCTACACCTTC
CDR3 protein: CASSQEAGVTGYTF

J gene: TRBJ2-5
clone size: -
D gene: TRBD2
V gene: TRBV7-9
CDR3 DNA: TGTGCCAGCAGCTTAGGAGCGGGGGGCCAAGGGACCCAGTACTTC
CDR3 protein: CASSLGAGGQGTQYF

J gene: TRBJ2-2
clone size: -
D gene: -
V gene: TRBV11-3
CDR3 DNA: TGTGCCAGCAGCATACTACAGGGTACGAACACCGGGGAGCTGTTTTTT
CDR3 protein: CASSILQGTNTGELFF

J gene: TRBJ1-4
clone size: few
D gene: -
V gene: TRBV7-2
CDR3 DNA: TGTGCCAGCAGTCCGGGACTATCGGAAAAACTGTTTTTT
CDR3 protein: CASSPGLSEKLFF

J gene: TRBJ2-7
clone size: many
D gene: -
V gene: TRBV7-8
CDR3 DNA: TGTGCCAGCAGCTTGTCACGAAGATACGAGCAGTACTTC
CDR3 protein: CASSLSRRYEQYF

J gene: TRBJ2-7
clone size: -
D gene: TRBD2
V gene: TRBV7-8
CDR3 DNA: TGTGCCAGCAGCTTAACAGCGGGGCGCTCCTACGAGCAGTACTTC
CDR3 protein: CASSLTAGRSYEQYF

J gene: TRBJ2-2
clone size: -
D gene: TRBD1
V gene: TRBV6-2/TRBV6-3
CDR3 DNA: TGTGCCAGCAGTTTGCGGGTCTGGGACAGTAACACCGGGGAGCTGTTTTTT
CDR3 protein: CASSLRVWDSNTGELFF

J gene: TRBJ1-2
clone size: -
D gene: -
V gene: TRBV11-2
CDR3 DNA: TGTGCCAGCAGCTTAGGGGGGGCTAATGGCTACACCTTC
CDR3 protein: CASSLGGANGYTF

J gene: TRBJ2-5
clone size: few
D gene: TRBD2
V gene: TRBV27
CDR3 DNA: TGTGCCAGCAGATCTAGCGGGGGGGCCCGTGAGACCCAGTACTTC
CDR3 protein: CASRSSGGARETQYF

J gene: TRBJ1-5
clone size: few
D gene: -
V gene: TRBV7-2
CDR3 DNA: TGTGCCAGCAGCGGTGGCGAGGGACAGCCCCAGCATTTT
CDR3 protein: CASSGGEGQPQHF

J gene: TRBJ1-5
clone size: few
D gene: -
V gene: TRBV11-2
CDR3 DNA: TGTGCCAGCAGCTTAATAGGTTTATTTGGGGCAGGCCAGCCCCAGCATTTT
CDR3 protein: CASSLIGLFGAGQPQHF

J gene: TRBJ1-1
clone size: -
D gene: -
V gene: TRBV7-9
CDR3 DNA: TGTGCCAGCAGCTTACACAGGACCGAAGCTTTCTTT
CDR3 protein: CASSLHRTEAFF

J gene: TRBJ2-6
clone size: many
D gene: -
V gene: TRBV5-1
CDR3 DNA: TGCGCCAGCAGCGAGAGAGCAGGGGCCAACGTCCTGACTTTC
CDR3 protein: CASSERAGANVLTF

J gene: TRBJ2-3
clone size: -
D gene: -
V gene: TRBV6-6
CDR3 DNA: TGTGCCAGCAGTGGGACGACAGGTTATACGCAGTATTTT
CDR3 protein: CASSGTTGYTQYF